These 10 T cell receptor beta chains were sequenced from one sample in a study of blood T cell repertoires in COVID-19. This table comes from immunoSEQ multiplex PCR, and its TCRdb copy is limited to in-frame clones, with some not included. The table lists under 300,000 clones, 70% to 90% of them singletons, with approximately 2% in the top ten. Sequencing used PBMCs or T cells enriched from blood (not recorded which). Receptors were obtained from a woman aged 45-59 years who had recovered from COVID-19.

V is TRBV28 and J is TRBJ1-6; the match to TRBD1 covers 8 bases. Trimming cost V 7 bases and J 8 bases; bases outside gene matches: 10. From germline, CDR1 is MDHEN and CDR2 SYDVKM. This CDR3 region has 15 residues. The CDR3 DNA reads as TGTGCCAGCACCGGCTCCCGGACAGGGTATTCACCCCTCCACTTT. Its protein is CASTGSRTGYSPLHF. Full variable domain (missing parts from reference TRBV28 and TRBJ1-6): DVKVTQSSRYLVKRTGEKVFLECVQDMDHENMFWYRQDPGLGLRLIYFSYDVKMKEKGDIPEGYSVSREKKERFSLILESASTNQTSMYLCASTGSRTGYSPLHFGNGTRLTVT.

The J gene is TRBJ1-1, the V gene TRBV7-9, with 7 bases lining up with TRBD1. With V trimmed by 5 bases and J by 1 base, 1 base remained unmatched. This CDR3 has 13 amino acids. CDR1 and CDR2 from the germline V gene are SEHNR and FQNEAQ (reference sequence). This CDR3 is CASSRDRNTEAFF. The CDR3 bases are TGTGCCAGCAGCCGGGACAGGAACACTGAAGCTTTCTTT.

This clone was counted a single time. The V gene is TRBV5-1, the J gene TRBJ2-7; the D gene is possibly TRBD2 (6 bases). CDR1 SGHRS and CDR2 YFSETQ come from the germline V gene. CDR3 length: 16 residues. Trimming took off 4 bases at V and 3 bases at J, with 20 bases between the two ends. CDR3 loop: CASSPSGRRGLYEQYF. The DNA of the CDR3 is TGCGCCAGCAGCCCCAGTGGTAGGAGGGGACTCTACGAGCAGTACTTC.

The CDR3 nucleotides are TGTGCCAGCAGCGAAACAGGGATCTACGAGCAGTACTTC. It translates to CASSETGIYEQYF. The chain recombines TRBV11-3 with TRBJ2-7; a weak D match, TRBD1 (6 bases). V dropped 5 bases and J dropped 3 bases, with 11 bases sitting between them. The germline V gene has CDR1 SGHNT and CDR2 YENEEA. The CDR3 length is 13 residues. Full variable domain (rest looked up from reference TRBV11-3 and TRBJ2-7): EAGVVQSPRYKIIEKKQPVAFWCNPISGHNTLYWYLQNLGQGPELLIRYENEEAVDDSQLPKDRFSAERLKGVDSTLKIQPAELGDSAVYLCASSETGIYEQYFGPGTRLTVT.

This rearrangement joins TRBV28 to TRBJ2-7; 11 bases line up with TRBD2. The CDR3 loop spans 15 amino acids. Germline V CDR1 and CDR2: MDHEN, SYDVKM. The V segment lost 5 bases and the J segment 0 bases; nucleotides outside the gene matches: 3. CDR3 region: CASSELAGVSYEQYF. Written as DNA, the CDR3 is TGTGCCAGCAGTGAACTAGCGGGAGTCTCCTACGAGCAGTACTTC.

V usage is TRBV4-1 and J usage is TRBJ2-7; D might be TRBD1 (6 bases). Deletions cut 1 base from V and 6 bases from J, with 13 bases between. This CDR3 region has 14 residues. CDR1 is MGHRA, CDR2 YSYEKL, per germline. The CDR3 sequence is CASSQGGPGAEQYF. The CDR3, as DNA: TGCGCCAGCAGCCAAGGGGGGCCAGGGGCCGAGCAGTACTTC.

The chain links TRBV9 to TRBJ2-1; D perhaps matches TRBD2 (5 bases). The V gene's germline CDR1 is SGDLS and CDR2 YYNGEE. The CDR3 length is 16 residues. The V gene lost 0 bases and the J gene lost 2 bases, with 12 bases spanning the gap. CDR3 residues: CASSVVGSGTYNEQFF. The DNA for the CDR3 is TGTGCCAGCAGCGTAGTTGGGTCCGGGACCTACAATGAGCAGTTCTTC.

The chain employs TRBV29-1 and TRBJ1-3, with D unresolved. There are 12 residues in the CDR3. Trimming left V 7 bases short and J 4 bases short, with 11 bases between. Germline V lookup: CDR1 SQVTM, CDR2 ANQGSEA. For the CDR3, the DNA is TGCAGCGGTTTGCGGTCCGGAAACACCATATATTTT. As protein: CSGLRSGNTIYF.

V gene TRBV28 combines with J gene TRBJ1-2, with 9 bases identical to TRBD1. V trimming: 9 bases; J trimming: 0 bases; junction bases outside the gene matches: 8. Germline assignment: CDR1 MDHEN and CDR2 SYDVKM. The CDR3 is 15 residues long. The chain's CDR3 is CASTGGAGSNYGYTF. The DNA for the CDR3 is TGTGCCAGTACAGGGGGCGCTGGATCTAACTATGGCTACACCTTC.

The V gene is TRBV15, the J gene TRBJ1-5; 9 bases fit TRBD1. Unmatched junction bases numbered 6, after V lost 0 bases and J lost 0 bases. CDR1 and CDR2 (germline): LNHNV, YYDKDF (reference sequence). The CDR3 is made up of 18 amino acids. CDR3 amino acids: CATSRDAQGAYSNQPQHF. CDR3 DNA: TGTGCCACCAGCAGAGATGCACAGGGGGCTTATAGCAATCAGCCCCAGCATTTT.